Each of the 19 T cell receptor beta chains below was sequenced from the same sample in a study of blood T cell repertoires in COVID-19. Libraries were prepared by immunoSEQ multiplex PCR; TCRdb keeps only in-frame clonotypes and omits some of them. The sample holds 130,000 to 150,000 clones, about four fifths seen once. Source material: peripheral blood. These receptors came from a woman in her seventies with COVID-19, enrolled during active disease.

The chain recombines TRBV15 with TRBJ1-1; 9 bases align to TRBD1. Germline lookup yields CDR1 LNHNV and CDR2 YYDKDF (reference sequence). There are 14 residues in the CDR3. With V trimmed by 9 bases and J by 1 base, 6 bases remained unmatched. CDR3 amino acids: CATNTGGWNTEAFF. The CDR3 coding sequence is TGTGCCACGAATACAGGGGGCTGGAACACTGAAGCTTTCTTT.

CDR3 in DNA: TGTGCCAGCAGCACAGGGGCCGGAGCGTATTTT. It specifies CASSTGAGAYF. The chain combines TRBV27 with TRBJ2-3; 7 bases line up with TRBD1. The CDR3 contains 11 residues. The germline gives CDR1 MNHEY, CDR2 SMNVEV (reference sequence). J lost 14 bases, V lost 6 bases, and 8 bases had no gene match.

The chain recombines TRBV7-2 with TRBJ2-7, with D possibly being TRBD1 (5 bases). In germline, CDR1 is SGHTA, CDR2 FQGNSA. The V and J ends lost 2 bases and 7 bases respectively, with 12 bases between them. The CDR3 contains 13 residues. CDR3 sequence reads: CASSLLPRDEQYF. As DNA, the CDR3 is TGTGCCAGCAGCTTACTACCCAGGGATGAGCAGTACTTC.

The chain recombines TRBV3-1 (or the pseudogene TRBV3-2) with TRBJ1-5; TRBD1 is a possible D gene (5 bases). V lost 2 bases, J lost 3 bases, and 8 bases lay in between. The CDR3 totals 14 residues. The germline V gene has CDR1 LGHDT and CDR2 YNNKEL (reference sequence). CDR3 bases: TGTGCCAGCAGCCAACAGGGAAACAATCAGCCCCAGCATTTT. This codes for CASSQQGNNQPQHF.

The rearrangement uses TRBV7-6 and TRBJ2-2; 11 positions match TRBD2. Germline CDR1 SGHVS, CDR2 FNYEAQ. V lost 5 bases, J lost 8 bases, and 7 bases stayed unmatched. The CDR3 has 15 residues. The CDR3 loop reads CASSRSTSGAGELFF. The CDR3 nucleotides read TGTGCCAGCAGCCGATCGACTAGCGGGGCTGGGGAGCTGTTTTTT.

The chain recombines TRBV6-5 with TRBJ1-2; D perhaps matches TRBD1 (5 bases). CDR3 length: 14 residues. Germline loops: CDR1 MNHEY, CDR2 SVGAGI. V lost 5 bases, J lost 8 bases, and 18 bases lay in between. The CDR3 nucleotides read TGTGCCAGCAGTACCCCTGGAGCAGGGCACGGCTACACCTTC. It encodes CASSTPGAGHGYTF.

The chain has TRBV3-1 (or the pseudogene TRBV3-2) and TRBJ1-6, with 7 bases matching TRBD1. V lost 2 bases, J lost 9 bases, and 4 bases stayed unmatched. Germline V CDR1 and CDR2: LGHDT, YNNKEL (reference sequence). The CDR3 length is 14 residues. The DNA for the CDR3 is TGTGCCAGCAGCCAACGACAGGGAGGTTCACCCCTCCACTTT. Its translation: CASSQRQGGSPLHF.

The V gene is TRBV19, the J gene TRBJ2-5; 8 positions agree with TRBD1. Unmatched junction bases numbered 9, after V lost 5 bases and J lost 4 bases. Germline assignment: CDR1 LNHDA and CDR2 SQIVND (reference sequence). The CDR3 runs 15 residues. This chain's CDR3 is CASSPRGQAGETQYF. Here the CDR3 DNA reads TGTGCCAGTAGTCCAAGGGGACAGGCGGGAGAGACCCAGTACTTC.

At least ten counts were recorded for this clone. CDR3 sequence: CASSPDRGRWNEQFF. In DNA, the CDR3 is TGTGCCAGCAGCCCTGACAGGGGTCGTTGGAATGAGCAGTTCTTC. The chain links TRBV6-2 or TRBV6-3 to TRBJ2-1; 8 nucleotides agree with TRBD1. CDR1 is MNHEY and CDR2 is SVGEGT in the germline V gene. This CDR3 is built from 15 residues. V shed 6 bases and J 7 bases; nucleotides not matched to a gene: 11.

CDR3 sequence reads: CASATGTRSYEQYF. CDR3 coding DNA: TGTGCCAGCGCTACAGGGACCCGCTCCTACGAGCAGTACTTC. V is TRBV19 and J is TRBJ2-7; a weak D match, TRBD1 (6 bases). In germline, CDR1 is LNHDA, CDR2 SQIVND (reference sequence). The V gene lost 9 bases and the J gene lost 0 bases, with 15 bases spanning the gap. The length of the CDR3 is 14 residues.

The chain uses TRBV5-1 and TRBJ1-2, with 7 bases that match TRBD1. Germline CDR1 and CDR2: SGHRS and YFSETQ. The CDR3 is made up of 16 amino acids. The trim removed 0 bases at V and 1 base at J, leaving 6 bases unmatched. CDR3 protein: CASSLGDRRLNYGYTF. The DNA for the CDR3 is TGCGCCAGCAGCTTGGGGGACAGACGCCTTAACTATGGCTACACCTTC.

This chain joins TRBV5-6 and TRBJ2-2; D is perhaps TRBD2 (6 bases). V was clipped by 0 bases and J by 10 bases, with 7 bases between them. The germline V gene encodes CDR1 SGHDT and CDR2 YYEEEE. This CDR3 contains 12 residues. CDR3 loop: CASSLGREELFF. The CDR3 bases are TGTGCCAGCAGCTTGGGGAGGGAGGAGCTGTTTTTT.

The chain links TRBV2 to TRBJ1-1; the D is unclear. The germline V gene encodes CDR1 SNHLY and CDR2 FYNNEI. The CDR3 runs 14 residues. The V gene lost 4 bases and the J gene lost 1 base, with 10 bases spanning the gap. The CDR3: CASSGGRGNTEAFF. Written as DNA, the CDR3 is TGTGCCAGCAGTGGGGGTCGGGGGAACACTGAAGCTTTCTTT.

V is TRBV7-9 and J is TRBJ1-1; D not resolved. From germline, CDR1 is SEHNR and CDR2 FQNEAQ (reference sequence). The V and J ends lost 5 bases and 0 bases respectively, with 13 bases between them. This CDR3 region has 15 residues. Here the CDR3 reads CASSRPSGMNTEAFF. The CDR3 nucleotides are TGTGCCAGCAGCCGTCCCTCCGGGATGAACACTGAAGCTTTCTTT.

J is TRBJ1-2 and V is TRBV6-6, with D perhaps matching TRBD1 (6 bases). V was shortened by 6 bases and J by 2 bases, with 16 bases between the two germline ends. Germline assignment: CDR1 MNHNY and CDR2 SVGAGI (reference sequence). The CDR3 contains 15 residues. The CDR3 here is CASRDPGHVNYGYTF. CDR3 nucleotides: TGTGCCAGCAGGGACCCGGGACACGTAAACTATGGCTACACCTTC.

CDR3 amino acids: CASSQDSRGEQYF. In nucleotides, the CDR3 is TGCGCCAGCAGCCAAGATTCCAGGGGCGAGCAGTACTTC. The rearrangement links TRBV4-1 to TRBJ2-7, with D possibly being TRBD1 (6 bases). V lost 0 bases, J lost 6 bases, and 9 bases lay in between. CDR1 and CDR2 from the germline V gene are MGHRA and YSYEKL. The length of the CDR3 is 13 residues.

The V gene is TRBV27, the J gene TRBJ2-5; 7 bases match TRBD1. This CDR3 has 17 residues. J gave up 5 bases and V 7 bases, and 19 bases lay outside the gene matches. Germline V gene data show CDR1 as MNHEY and CDR2 as SMNVEV (reference sequence). CDR3 nucleotides: TGTGCCAGCACTCAAACGACGCCGGGACAGTCGGTGGAGACCCAGTACTTC. Translated: CASTQTTPGQSVETQYF.

CDR3 DNA: TGTGCCACCTCATGGGACAGGGGGCTGGGGGAGCCCCAGCATTTT. This sequence encodes CATSWDRGLGEPQHF. This chain uses TRBV5-4 with TRBJ1-5; 12 bases map to TRBD1. Germline loops: CDR1 SGHNT, CDR2 YYREEE (reference sequence). With V trimmed by 9 bases and J by 8 bases, 12 bases remained unmatched. The CDR3 runs 15 residues.

This clone has a single count. V and J are TRBV4-1 and TRBJ2-7; D is perhaps TRBD1 (5 bases). This CDR3 comprises 14 residues. Trimming pared 4 bases from V and 4 bases from J, leaving 14 bases between. CDR1 and CDR2 (germline): MGHRA, YSYEKL. For the CDR3, the DNA is TGCGCCAGCAGCCCCGCCGAAGGGGTTTACGAGCAGTACTTC. This gives the protein CASSPAEGVYEQYF.